Here is one T cell receptor (beta chain) with its context. This table comes from immunoSEQ multiplex PCR, and its TCRdb copy is limited to in-frame clones, with some not included. Among under 250,000 clones listed, roughly 88% were seen once. Seattle-derived patients entered the study during active infection and were followed longitudinally. J was trimmed by 1 base and V by 2 bases; bases with no gene match: 2. Germline V CDR1 and CDR2: MDHEN, SYDVKM. The CDR3 is made up of 15 amino acids. This sample is part of a study of blood T cell repertoires in COVID-19. Turning to the study itself: Material from acute and convalescent COVID-19 was sourced from the United States, Italy and Spain. T cells, B-cell-depleted T cells, or PBMCs provided the cDNA or gDNA that served as material.

The source material was peripheral blood. The sequence derives from a woman of 80 years or more with COVID-19, enrolled during active disease. The rearrangement joins TRBV28 to TRBJ2-1, with TRBD1 matching 7 bases. The DNA for the CDR3 is TGTGCCAGCAGTTTAAGCAGGGGGTCCTACAATGAGCAGTTCTTC. It specifies CASSLSRGSYNEQFF.